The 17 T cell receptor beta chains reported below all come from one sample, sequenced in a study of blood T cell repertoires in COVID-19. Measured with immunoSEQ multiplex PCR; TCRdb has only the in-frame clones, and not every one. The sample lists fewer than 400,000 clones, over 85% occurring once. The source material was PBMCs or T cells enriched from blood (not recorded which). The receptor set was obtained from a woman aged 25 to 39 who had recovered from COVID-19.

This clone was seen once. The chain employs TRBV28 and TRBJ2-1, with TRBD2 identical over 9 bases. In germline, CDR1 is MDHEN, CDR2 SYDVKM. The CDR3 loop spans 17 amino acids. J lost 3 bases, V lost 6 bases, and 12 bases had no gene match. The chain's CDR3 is CASSLISGSVYYNEQFF. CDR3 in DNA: TGTGCCAGCAGCCTTATTAGCGGGAGTGTTTACTACAATGAGCAGTTCTTC.

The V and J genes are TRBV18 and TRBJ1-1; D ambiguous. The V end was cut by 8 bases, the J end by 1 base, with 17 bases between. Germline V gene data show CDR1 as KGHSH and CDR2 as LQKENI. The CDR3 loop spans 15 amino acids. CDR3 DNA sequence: TGTGCCAGCACCACCCTCCCAGACACGAACACTGAAGCTTTCTTT. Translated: CASTTLPDTNTEAFF.

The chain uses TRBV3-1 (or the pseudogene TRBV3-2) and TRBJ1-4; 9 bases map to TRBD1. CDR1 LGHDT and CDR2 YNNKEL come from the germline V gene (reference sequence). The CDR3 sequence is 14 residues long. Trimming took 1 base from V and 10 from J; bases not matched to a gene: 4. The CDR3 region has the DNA TGTGCCAGCAGCCAAGGGGGACAGGGCGGAAAACTGTTTTTT. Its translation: CASSQGGQGGKLFF.

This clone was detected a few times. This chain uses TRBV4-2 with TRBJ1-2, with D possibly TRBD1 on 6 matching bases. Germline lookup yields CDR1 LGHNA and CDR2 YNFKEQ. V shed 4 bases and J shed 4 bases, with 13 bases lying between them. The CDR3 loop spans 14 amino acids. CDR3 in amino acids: CASSPKQGRYGYTF. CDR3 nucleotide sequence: TGTGCCAGCAGCCCAAAACAGGGCCGCTATGGCTACACCTTC.

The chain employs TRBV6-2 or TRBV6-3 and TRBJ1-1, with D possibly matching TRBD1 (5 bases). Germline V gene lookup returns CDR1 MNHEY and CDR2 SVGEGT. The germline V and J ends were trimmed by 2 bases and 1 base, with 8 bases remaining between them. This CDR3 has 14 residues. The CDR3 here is CASSYDSPNTEAFF. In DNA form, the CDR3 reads TGTGCCAGCAGTTACGACAGCCCGAACACTGAAGCTTTCTTT.

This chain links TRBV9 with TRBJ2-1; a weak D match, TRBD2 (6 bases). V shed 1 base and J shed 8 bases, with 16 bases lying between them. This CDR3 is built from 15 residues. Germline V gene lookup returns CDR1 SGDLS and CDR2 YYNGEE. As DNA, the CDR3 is TGTGCCAGCAGCGTACTGGAGGGGCTTTGGGATGAGCAGTTCTTC. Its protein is CASSVLEGLWDEQFF.

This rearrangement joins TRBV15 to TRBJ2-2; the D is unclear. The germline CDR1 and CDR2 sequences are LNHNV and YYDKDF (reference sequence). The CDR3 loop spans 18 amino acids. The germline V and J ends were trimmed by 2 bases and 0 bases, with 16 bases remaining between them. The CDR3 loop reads CATSRLKRTYANTGELFF. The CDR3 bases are TGTGCCACCAGCAGATTAAAAAGAACATACGCGAACACCGGGGAGCTGTTTTTT.

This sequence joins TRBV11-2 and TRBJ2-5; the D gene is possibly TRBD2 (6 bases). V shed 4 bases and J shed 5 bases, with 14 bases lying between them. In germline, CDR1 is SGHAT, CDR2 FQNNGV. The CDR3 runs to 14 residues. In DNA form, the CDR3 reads TGTGCCAGCAGCTACCGGACGGAGGGGGAGACCCAGTACTTC. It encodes CASSYRTEGETQYF. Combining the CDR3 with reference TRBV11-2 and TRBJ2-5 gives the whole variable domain EAGVAQSPRYKIIEKRQSVAFWCNPISGHATLYWYQQILGQGPKLLIQFQNNGVVDDSQLPKDRFSAERLKGVDSTLKIQPAKLEDSAVYLCASSYRTEGETQYFGPGTRLLVL.

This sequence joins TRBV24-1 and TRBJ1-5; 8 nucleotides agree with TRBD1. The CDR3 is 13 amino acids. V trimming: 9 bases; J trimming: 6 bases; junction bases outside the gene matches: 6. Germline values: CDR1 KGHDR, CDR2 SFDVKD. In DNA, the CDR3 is TGTGCCACCGGCGACAGGGGAGCTCAGCCCCAGCATTTT. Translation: CATGDRGAQPQHF.

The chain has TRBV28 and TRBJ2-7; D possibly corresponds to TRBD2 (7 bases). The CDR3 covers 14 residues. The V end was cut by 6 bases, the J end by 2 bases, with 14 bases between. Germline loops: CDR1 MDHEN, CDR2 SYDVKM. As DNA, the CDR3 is TGTGCCAGCAGCATAGGGGGGGAGGCCTACGAGCAGTACTTC. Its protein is CASSIGGEAYEQYF.

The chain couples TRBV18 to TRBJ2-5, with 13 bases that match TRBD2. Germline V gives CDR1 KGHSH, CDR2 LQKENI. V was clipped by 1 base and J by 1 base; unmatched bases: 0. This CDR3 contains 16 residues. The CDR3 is CASSPRLAGGQETQYF. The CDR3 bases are TGTGCCAGCTCACCACGACTAGCGGGAGGCCAAGAGACCCAGTACTTC.

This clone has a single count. The CDR3 sequence is CASSSGLAGVNEQFF. CDR3 DNA: TGTGCCAGCAGCTCCGGACTAGCGGGAGTTAATGAGCAGTTCTTC. The rearrangement uses TRBV7-3 and TRBJ2-1, with 13 positions matching TRBD2. V gave up 4 bases and J gave up 7 bases; unmatched junction bases: 4. Germline V CDR1 and CDR2: SGHTA, FQGTGA. CDR3 size: 15 residues. Looking up the rest from reference TRBV7-3 and TRBJ2-1 gives the full variable domain: GAGVSQTPSNKVTEKGKYVELRCDPISGHTALYWYRQSLGQGPEFLIYFQGTGAADDSGLPNDRFFAVRPEGSVSTLKIQRTERGDSAVYLCASSSGLAGVNEQFFGPGTRLTVL.

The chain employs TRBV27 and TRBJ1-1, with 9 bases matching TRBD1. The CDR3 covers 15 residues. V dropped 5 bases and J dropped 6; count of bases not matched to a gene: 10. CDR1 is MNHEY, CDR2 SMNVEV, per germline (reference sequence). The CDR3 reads CASSSSGQGSPEAFF. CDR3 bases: TGTGCCAGCAGTAGCTCGGGACAGGGAAGTCCTGAAGCTTTCTTT.

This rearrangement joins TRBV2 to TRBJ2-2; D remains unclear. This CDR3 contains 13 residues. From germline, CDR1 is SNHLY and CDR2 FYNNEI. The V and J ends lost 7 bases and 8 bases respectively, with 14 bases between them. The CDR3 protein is CASNLPGAGELFF. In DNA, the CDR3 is TGTGCCAGCAACCTCCCTGGAGCGGGGGAGCTGTTTTTT.

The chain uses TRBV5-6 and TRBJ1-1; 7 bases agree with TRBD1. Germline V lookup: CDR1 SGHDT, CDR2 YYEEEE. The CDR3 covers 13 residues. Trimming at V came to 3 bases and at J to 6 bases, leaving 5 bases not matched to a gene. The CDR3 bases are TGTGCCAGCAGCTGGGACAGAACGTCTGAAGCTTTCTTT. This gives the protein CASSWDRTSEAFF.

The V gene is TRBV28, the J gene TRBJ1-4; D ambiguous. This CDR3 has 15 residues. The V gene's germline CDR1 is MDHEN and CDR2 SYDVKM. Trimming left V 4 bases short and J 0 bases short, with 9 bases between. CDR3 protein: CASSSQRSTNEKLFF. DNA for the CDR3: TGTGCCAGCAGTTCCCAGCGATCAACTAATGAAAAACTGTTTTTT.

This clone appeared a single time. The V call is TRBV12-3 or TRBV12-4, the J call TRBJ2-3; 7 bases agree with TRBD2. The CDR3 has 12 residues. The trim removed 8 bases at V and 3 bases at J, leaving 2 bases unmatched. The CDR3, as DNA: TGTGCCAGCCTGCGGGGGACAGATACGCAGTATTTT. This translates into CASLRGTDTQYF.